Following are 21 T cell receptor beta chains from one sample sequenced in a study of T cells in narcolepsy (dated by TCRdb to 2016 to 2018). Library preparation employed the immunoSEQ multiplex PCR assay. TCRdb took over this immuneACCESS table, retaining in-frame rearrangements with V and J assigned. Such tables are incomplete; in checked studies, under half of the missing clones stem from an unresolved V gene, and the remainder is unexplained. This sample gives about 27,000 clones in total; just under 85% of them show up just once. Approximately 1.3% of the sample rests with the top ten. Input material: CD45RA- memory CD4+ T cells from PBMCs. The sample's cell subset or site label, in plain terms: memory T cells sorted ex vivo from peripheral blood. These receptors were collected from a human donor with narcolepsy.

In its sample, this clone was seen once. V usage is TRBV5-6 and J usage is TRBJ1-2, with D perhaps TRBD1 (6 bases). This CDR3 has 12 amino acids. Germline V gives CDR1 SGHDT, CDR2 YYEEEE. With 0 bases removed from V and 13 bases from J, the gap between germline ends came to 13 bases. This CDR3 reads CASSLDRESGTF. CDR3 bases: TGTGCCAGCAGCTTGGACAGGGAATCTGGCACCTTC.

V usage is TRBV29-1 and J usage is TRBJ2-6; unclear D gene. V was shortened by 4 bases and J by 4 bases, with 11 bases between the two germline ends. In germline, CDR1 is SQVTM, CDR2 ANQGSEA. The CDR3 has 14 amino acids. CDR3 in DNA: TGCAGCGTTGTTGTAAACACCGGGGCCAACGTCCTGACTTTC. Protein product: CSVVVNTGANVLTF.

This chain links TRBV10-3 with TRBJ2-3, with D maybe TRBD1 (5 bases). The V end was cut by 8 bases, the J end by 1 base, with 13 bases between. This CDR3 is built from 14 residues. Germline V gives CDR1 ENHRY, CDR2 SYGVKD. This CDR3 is CAISDTRGTDTQYF. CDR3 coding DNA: TGTGCCATCTCGGACACCCGCGGCACAGATACGCAGTATTTT.

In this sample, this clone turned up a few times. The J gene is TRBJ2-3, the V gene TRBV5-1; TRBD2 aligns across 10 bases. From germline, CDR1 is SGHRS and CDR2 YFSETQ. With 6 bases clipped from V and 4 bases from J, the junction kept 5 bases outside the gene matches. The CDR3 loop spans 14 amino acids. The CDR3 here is CASNLAGVADTQYF. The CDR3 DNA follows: TGCGCCAGCAACCTAGCGGGAGTAGCAGATACGCAGTATTTT.

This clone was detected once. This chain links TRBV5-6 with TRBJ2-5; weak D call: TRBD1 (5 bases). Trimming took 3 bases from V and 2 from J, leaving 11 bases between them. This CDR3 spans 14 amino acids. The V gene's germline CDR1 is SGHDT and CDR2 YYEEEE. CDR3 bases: TGTGCCAGCAGCTCCCAGGGATGGCAAGAGACCCAGTACTTC. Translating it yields CASSSQGWQETQYF.

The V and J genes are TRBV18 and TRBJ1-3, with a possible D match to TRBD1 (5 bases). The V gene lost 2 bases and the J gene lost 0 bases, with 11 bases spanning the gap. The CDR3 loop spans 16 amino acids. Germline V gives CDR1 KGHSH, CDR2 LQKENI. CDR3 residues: CASSPTQGRSGNTIYF. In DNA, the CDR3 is TGTGCCAGCTCACCAACTCAGGGTCGCTCTGGAAACACCATATATTTT.

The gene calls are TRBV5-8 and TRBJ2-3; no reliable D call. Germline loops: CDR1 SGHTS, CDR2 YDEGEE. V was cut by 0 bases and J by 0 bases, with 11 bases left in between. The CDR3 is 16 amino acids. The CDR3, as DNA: TGTGCCAGCAGCTTGGAGGCGTTAATAAGCACAGATACGCAGTATTTT. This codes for CASSLEALISTDTQYF.

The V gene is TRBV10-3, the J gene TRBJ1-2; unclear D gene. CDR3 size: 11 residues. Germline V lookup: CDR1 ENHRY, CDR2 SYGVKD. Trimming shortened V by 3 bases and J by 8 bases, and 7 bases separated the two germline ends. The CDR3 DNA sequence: TGTGCCATCAGTGATTTGAGAGGCTACACCTTC. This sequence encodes CAISDLRGYTF.

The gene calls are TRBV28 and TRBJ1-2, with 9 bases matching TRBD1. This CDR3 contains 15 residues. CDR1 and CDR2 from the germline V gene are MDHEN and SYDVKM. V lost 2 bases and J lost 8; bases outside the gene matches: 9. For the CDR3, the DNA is TGTGCCAGCAGTTTAATCGGGACAGGGAGACGCGGCTACACCTTC. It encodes CASSLIGTGRRGYTF.

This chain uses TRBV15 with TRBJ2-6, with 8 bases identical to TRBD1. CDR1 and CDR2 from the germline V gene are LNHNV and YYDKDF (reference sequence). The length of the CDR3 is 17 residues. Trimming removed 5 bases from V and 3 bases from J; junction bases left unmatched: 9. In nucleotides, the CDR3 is TGTGCCACCAGCTCCCGGACAGGGAGGTATGGGGCCAACGTCCTGACTTTC. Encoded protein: CATSSRTGRYGANVLTF.

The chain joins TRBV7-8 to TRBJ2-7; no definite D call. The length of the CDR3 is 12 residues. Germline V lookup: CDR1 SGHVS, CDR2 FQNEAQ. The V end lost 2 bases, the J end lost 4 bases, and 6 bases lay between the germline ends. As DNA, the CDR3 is TGTGCCAGCAGCTTATCACGTTACGAGCAGTACTTC. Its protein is CASSLSRYEQYF.

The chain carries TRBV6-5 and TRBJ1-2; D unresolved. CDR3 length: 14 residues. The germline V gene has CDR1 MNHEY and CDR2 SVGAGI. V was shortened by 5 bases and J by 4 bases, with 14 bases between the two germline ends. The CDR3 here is CASSGLNGGYGYTF. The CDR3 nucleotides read TGTGCCAGCAGTGGGTTGAACGGCGGCTATGGCTACACCTTC.

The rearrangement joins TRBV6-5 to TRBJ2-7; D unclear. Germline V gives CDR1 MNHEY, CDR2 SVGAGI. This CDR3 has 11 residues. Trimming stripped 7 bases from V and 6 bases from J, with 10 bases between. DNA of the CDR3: TGTGCCAGCACGTTCGGCGTCGAGCAGTACTTC. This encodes CASTFGVEQYF.

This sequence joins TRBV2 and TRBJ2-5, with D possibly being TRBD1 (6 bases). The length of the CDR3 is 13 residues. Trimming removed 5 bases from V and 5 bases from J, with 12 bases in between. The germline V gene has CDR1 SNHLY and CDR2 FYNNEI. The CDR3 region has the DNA TGTGCCAGCAGTCGCACAGGGTGGGAGACCCAGTACTTC. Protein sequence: CASSRTGWETQYF.

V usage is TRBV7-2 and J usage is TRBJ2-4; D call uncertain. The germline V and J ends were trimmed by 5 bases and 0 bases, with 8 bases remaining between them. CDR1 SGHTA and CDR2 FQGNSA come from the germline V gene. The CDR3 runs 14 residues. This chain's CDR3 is CASSQEKAKNIQYF. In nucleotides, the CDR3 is TGTGCCAGCAGCCAGGAAAAAGCCAAAAACATTCAGTACTTC.

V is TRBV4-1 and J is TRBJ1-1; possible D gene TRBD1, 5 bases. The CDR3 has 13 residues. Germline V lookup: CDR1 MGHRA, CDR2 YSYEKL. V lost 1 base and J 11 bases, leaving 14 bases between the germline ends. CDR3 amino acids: CASSQGWGMNAFF. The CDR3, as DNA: TGCGCCAGCAGCCAAGGATGGGGGATGAATGCTTTCTTT.

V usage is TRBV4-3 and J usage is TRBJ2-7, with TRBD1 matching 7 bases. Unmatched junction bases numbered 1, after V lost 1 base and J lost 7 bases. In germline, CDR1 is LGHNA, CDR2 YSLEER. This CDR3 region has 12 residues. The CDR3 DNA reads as TGCGCCAGCAGCCAAGCAGGGGGAGAGCAGTACTTC. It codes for CASSQAGGEQYF.

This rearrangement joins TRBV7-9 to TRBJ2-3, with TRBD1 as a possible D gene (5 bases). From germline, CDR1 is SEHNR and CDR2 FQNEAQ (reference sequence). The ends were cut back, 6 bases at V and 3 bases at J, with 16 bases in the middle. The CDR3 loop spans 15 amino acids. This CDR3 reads CASRAGQGGTDTQYF. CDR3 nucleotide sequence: TGTGCCAGCAGGGCTGGGCAGGGTGGGACAGATACGCAGTATTTT.

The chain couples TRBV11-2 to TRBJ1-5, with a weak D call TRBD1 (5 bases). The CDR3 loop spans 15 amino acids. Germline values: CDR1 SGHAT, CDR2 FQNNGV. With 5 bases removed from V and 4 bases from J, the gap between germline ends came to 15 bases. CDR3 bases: TGTGCCAGCAGCGTTTCCGGGGCCCCAAATCAGCCCCAGCATTTT. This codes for CASSVSGAPNQPQHF.

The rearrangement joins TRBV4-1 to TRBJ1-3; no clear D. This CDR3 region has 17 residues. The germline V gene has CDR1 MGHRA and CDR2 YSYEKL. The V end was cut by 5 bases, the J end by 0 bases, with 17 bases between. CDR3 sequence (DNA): TGCGCCAGCAGCACCCGGACGGACCTGCTCTCTGGAAACACCATATATTTT. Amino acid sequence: CASSTRTDLLSGNTIYF.

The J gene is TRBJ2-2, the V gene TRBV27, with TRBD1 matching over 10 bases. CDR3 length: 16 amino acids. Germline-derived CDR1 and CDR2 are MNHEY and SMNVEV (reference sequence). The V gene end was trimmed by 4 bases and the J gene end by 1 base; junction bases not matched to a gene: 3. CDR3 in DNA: TGTGCCAGCAGTTCGGGACAGGGGTTGAACACCGGGGAGCTGTTTTTT. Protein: CASSSGQGLNTGELFF.